This paragraph covers one TCR beta chain sequence. Its antigen is not known. This entry is derived from a study of neoadjuvant anti-PD-1 for oral cavity cancer. Notes on the study in general: Each response group had just a few patients in TCR analyses.

Clones were read by immunoSEQ multiplex PCR, and TCRdb kept only the in-frame ones, dropping some. This sample has about 42,000 clones; about three quarters occur once, and the top ten carry roughly 5%. As for time point: after neoadjuvant nivolumab, at surgical resection. PBMCs were not maintained or expanded in culture before analysis. This receptor was identified in a person aged 40 to 85 with oral cavity squamous cell carcinoma. Sample: PBMCs, taken after nivolumab (anti-PD-1) treatment.

The CDR3 here is CASSDGHSRRQYF. The CDR3 DNA reads as TGTGCCAGCAGCGACGGGCACAGCCGAAGACAGTACTTC. The rearrangement links TRBV2 to TRBJ2-7, with D hard to call. Germline CDR1 is SNHLY and CDR2 is FYNNEI. V lost 6 bases to trimming and J lost 10 bases, with 19 bases between them. CDR3 length equals 13 residues.